A selection of T cell receptor beta chains follows, all from one sample in a study of blood T cells in healthy people across ages. MiXCR was run by TCRdb on the 5' RACE reads, yielding one entry per CDR3 protein. The repertoire has around 800,000 distinct CDR3 sequences, roughly 24% of them found once; the top ten carry about 3%. These data were also filed under a second study, of T cells of mothers and their children.

Material for sequencing was blood. These receptors all come from a boy between 10 and 17 years old in good health. The CDR3 runs from the conserved cysteine through the conserved F or W. The order of the fields is J gene, V gene, clone size, CDR3 protein. Expanded clones get a size class; other rows say once, few or many, or leave the size out.

j_call: .
v_call: TRBV15
clone_size: few
cdr3_aa: CATSRDKGSYEQYF

j_call: TRBJ2-5
v_call: TRBV4-3
clone_size: .
cdr3_aa: CASSQEITGGGETQYF

j_call: TRBJ2-3
v_call: TRBV12-3/TRBV12-4
clone_size: .
cdr3_aa: CASSPASGLGTDAQYF

j_call: TRBJ2-7
v_call: TRBV20-1
clone_size: .
cdr3_aa: CSASRTPRGYYEQYF

j_call: TRBJ2-5
v_call: TRBV19
clone_size: .
cdr3_aa: CASYYSGTQYF

j_call: TRBJ2-5
v_call: TRBV7-6
clone_size: .
cdr3_aa: CASSPVGDGTQYF

j_call: TRBJ1-2
v_call: TRBV7-9
clone_size: .
cdr3_aa: CASSLAYGGGGRLLGVYYGYTF

j_call: TRBJ1-4
v_call: TRBV10-3
clone_size: .
cdr3_aa: CAISEGNSRRGEKLFF

j_call: TRBJ2-1
v_call: TRBV20-1
clone_size: .
cdr3_aa: CSAPWTSGPYNEQFF

j_call: TRBJ1-4
v_call: TRBV7-9
clone_size: few
cdr3_aa: CASRGDRGPNEKLFF

j_call: .
v_call: TRBV14
clone_size: few
cdr3_aa: CASSQGGDGAQFF

j_call: TRBJ1-4
v_call: TRBV7-9
clone_size: few
cdr3_aa: CASSFPAGTNEKLFF

j_call: TRBJ1-4
v_call: TRBV5-1
clone_size: few
cdr3_aa: CASSTDRDLGEKLFF

j_call: TRBJ1-1
v_call: TRBV27
clone_size: .
cdr3_aa: CASKPGGFTEAFF

j_call: .
v_call: TRBV10-1
clone_size: few
cdr3_aa: CASSDGTGVHEQFF

j_call: TRBJ2-7
v_call: TRBV12-3/TRBV12-4
clone_size: few
cdr3_aa: CASSFQPTLQTYEQYF

j_call: TRBJ2-5
v_call: TRBV7-2
clone_size: .
cdr3_aa: CASSSRRHRGETQYF